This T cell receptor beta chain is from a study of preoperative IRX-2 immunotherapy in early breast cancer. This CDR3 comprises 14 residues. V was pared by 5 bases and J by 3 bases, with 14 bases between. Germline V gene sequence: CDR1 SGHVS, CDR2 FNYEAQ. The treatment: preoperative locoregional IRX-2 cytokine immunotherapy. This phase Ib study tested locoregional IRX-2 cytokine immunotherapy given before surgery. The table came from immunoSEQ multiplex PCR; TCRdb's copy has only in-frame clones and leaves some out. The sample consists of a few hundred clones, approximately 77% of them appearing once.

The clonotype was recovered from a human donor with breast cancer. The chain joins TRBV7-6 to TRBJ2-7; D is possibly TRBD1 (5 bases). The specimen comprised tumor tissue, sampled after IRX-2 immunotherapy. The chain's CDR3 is CASSLRRQFYEQYF. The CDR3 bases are TGTGCCAGCAGCCTCCGGCGACAGTTCTACGAGCAGTACTTC. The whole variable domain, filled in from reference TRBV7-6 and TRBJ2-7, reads GAGVSQSPRYKVTKRGQDVALRCDPISGHVSLYWYRQALGQGPEFLTYFNYEAQQDKSGLPNDRFSAERPEGSISTLTIQRTEQRDSAMYRCASSLRRQFYEQYFGPGTRLTVT.